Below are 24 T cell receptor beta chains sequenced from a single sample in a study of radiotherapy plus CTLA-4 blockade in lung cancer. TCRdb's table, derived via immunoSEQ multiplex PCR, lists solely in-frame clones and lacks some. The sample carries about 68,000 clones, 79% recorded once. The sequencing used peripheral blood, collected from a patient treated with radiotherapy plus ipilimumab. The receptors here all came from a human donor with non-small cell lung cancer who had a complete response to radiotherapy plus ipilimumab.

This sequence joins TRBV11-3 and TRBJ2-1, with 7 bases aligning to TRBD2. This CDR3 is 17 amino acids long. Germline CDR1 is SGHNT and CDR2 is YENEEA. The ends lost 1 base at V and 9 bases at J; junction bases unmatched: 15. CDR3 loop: CASSLGNWDYSSAEQFF. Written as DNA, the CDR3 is TGTGCCAGCAGCTTAGGTAATTGGGACTATTCCTCGGCTGAGCAGTTCTTC.

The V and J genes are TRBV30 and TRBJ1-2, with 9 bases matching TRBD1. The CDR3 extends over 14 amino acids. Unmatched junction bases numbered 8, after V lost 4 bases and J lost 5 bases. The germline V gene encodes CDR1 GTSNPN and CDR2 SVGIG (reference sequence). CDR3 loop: CAWTHRGLVYGYTF. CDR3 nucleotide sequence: TGTGCCTGGACCCACAGGGGGCTAGTGTATGGCTACACCTTC.

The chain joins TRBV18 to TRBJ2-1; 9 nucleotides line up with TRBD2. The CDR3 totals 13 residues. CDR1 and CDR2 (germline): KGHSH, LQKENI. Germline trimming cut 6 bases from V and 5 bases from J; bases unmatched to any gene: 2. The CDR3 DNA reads TGTGCCAGCTCTAGCGGGAGAGACAATGAGCAGTTCTTC. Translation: CASSSGRDNEQFF.

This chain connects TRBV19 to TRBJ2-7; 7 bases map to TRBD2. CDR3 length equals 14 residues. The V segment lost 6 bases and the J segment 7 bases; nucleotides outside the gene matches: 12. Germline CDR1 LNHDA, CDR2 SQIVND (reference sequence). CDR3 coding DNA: TGTGCCAGTAGGCGGGGGACGGGAACCGGGGAGCAGTACTTC. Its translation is CASRRGTGTGEQYF. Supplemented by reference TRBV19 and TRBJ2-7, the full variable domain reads DGGITQSPKYLFRKEGQNVTLSCEQNLNHDAMYWYRQDPGQGLRLIYYSQIVNDFQKGDIAEGYSVSREKKESFPLTVTSAQKNPTAFYLCASRRGTGTGEQYFGPGTRLTVT.

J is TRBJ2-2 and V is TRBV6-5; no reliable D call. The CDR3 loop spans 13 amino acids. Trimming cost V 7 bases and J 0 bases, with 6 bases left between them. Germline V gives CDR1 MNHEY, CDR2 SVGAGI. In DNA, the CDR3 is TGTGCCAGCATGAAGCCGAACACCGGGGAGCTGTTTTTT. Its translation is CASMKPNTGELFF.

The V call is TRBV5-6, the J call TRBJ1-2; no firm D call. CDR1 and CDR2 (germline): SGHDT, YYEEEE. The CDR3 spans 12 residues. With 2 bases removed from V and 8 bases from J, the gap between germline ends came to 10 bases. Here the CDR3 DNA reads TGTGCCAGCAGCTTAGGATCTCAAGGCTACACCTTC. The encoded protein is CASSLGSQGYTF.

The CDR3 reads CASSVGAAASGNTIYF. CDR3 nucleotide sequence: TGTGCCAGCAGCGTAGGAGCCGCAGCCTCTGGAAACACCATATATTTT. The chain is built from TRBV9 and TRBJ1-3; no clear D gene. This CDR3 contains 16 residues. V lost 0 bases and J 0 bases, leaving 10 bases between the germline ends. CDR1 and CDR2 (germline): SGDLS, YYNGEE.

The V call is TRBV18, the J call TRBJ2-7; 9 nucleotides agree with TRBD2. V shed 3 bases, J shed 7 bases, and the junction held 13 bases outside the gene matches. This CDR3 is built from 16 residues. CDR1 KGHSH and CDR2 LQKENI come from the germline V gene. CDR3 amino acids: CASSPPGGSGGREQYF. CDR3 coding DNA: TGTGCCAGCTCACCCCCCGGGGGTAGCGGGGGTCGGGAGCAGTACTTC.

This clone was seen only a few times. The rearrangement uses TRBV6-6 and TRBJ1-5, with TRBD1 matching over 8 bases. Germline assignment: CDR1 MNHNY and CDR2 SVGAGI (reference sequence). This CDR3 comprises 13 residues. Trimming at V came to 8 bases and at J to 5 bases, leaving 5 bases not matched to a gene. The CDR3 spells CASARGQDQPQHF. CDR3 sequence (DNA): TGTGCCAGCGCCAGGGGGCAGGATCAGCCCCAGCATTTT.

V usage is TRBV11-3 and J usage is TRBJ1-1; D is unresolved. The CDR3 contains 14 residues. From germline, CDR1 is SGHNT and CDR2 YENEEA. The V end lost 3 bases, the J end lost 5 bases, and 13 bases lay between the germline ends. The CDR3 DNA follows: TGTGCCAGCAGCTTCACTTTAGTCGCTACTGAAGCTTTCTTT. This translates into CASSFTLVATEAFF.

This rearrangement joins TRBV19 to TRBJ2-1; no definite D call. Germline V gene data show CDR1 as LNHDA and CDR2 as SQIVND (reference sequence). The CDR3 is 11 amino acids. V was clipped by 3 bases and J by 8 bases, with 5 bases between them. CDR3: CASSMTDEQFF. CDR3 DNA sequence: TGTGCCAGTAGTATGACGGATGAGCAGTTCTTC.

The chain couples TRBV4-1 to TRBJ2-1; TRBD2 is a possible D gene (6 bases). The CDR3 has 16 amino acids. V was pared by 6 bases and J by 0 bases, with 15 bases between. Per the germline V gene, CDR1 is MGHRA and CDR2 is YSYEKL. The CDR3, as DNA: TGCGCCAGCAGAAATTTTGTCGGGGGCTCCTACAATGAGCAGTTCTTC. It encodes CASRNFVGGSYNEQFF.

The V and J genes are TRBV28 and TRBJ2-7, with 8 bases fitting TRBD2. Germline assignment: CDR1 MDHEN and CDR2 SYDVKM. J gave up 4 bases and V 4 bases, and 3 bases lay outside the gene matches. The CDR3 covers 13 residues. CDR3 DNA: TGTGCCAGCAGTTCCGGGGGGGGTTACGAGCAGTACTTC. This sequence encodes CASSSGGGYEQYF.

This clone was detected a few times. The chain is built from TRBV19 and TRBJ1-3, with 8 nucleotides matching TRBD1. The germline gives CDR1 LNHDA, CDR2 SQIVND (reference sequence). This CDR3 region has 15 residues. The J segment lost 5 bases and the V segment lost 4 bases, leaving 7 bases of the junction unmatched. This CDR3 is CASSTIDRGRNTIYF. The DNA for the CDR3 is TGTGCCAGTAGTACGATTGACAGGGGAAGAAACACCATATATTTT.

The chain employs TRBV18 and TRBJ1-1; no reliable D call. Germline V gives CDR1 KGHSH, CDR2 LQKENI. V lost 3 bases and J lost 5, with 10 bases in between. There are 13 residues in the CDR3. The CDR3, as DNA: TGTGCCAGCTCACCGGGGAGGGTTACTGAAGCTTTCTTT. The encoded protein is CASSPGRVTEAFF.

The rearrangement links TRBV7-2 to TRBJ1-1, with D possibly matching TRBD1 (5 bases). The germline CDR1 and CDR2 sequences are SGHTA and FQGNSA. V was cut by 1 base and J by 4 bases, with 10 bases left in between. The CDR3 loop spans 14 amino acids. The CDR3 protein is CASSLVGTATEAFF. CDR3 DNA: TGTGCCAGCAGCTTAGTAGGGACGGCCACTGAAGCTTTCTTT.

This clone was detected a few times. CDR3 in DNA: TGTGCCAGCAGTTACGACTCCGGCGCTGAAGCTTTCTTT. Amino acid sequence: CASSYDSGAEAFF. This rearrangement joins TRBV6-5 to TRBJ1-1; no clear D gene. The CDR3 covers 13 residues. The germline V gene has CDR1 MNHEY and CDR2 SVGAGI. V was shortened by 2 bases and J by 6 bases, with 10 bases between the two germline ends.

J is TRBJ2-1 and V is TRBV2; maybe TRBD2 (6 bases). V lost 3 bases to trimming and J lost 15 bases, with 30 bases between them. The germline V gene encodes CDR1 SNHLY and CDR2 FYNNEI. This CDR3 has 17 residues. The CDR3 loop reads CASSDDGRVASFGVLFF. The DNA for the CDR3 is TGTGCCAGCAGTGACGACGGGAGAGTAGCTTCCTTCGGGGTTTTGTTCTTC.

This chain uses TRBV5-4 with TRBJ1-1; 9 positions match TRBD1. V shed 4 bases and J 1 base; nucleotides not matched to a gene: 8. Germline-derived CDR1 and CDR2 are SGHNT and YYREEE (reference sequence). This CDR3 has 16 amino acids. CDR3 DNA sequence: TGTGCCAGCAGCCGAGATGGGACAGGGAAGAACACTGAAGCTTTCTTT. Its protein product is CASSRDGTGKNTEAFF. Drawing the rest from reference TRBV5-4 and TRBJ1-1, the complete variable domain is ETGVTQSPTHLIKTRGQQVTLRCSSQSGHNTVSWYQQALGQGPQFIFQYYREEENGRGNFPPRFSGLQFPNYSSELNVNALELDDSALYLCASSRDGTGKNTEAFFGQGTRLTVV.

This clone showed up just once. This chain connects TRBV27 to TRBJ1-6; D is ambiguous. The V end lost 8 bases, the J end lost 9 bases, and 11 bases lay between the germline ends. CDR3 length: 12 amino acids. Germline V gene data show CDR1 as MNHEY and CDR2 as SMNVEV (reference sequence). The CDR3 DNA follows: TGTGCCAGCGGGCCCTTAGGTTCACCCCTCCACTTT. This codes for CASGPLGSPLHF.

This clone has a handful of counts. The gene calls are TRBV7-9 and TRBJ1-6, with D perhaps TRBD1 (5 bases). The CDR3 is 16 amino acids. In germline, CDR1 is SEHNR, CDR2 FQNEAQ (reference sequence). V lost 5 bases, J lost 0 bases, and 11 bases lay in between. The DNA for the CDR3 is TGTGCCAGCAGCGACGAGGGGAGCTCCTATAATTCACCCCTCCACTTT. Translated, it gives CASSDEGSSYNSPLHF.

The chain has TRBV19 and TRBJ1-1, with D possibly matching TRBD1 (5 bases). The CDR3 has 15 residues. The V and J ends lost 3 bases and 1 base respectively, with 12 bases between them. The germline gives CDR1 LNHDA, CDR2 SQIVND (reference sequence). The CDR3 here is CASSILTDSNTEAFF. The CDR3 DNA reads TGTGCCAGTAGTATTTTGACAGACTCGAACACTGAAGCTTTCTTT.

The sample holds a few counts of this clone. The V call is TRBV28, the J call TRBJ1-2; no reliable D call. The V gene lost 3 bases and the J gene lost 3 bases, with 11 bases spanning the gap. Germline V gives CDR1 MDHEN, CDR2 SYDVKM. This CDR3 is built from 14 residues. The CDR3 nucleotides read TGTGCCAGCAGTTTTGTAGGGAGGCACTATGGCTACACCTTC. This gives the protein CASSFVGRHYGYTF.

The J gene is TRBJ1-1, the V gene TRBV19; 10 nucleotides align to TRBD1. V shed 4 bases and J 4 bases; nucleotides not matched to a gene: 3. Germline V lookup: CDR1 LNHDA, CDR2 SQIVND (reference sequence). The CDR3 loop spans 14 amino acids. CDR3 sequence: CASSTRTGGTEAFF. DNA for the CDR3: TGTGCCAGTAGTACTCGGACAGGGGGCACTGAAGCTTTCTTT. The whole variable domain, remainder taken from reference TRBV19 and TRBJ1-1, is DGGITQSPKYLFRKEGQNVTLSCEQNLNHDAMYWYRQDPGQGLRLIYYSQIVNDFQKGDIAEGYSVSREKKESFPLTVTSAQKNPTAFYLCASSTRTGGTEAFFGQGTRLTVV.